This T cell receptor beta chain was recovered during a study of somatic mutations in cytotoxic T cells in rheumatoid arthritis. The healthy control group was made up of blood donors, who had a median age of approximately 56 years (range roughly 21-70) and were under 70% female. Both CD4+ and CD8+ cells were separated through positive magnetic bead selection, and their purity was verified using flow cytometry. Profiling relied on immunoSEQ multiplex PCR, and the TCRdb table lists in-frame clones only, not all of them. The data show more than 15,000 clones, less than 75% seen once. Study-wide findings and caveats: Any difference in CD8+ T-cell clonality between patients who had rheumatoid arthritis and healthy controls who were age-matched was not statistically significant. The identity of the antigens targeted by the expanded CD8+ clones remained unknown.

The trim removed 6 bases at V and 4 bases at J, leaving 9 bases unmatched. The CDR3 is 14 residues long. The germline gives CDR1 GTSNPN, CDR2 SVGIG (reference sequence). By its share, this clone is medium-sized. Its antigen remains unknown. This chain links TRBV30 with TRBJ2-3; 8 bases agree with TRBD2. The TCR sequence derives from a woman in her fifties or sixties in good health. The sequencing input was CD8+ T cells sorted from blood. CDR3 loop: CACSLTSGADTQYF. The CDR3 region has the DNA TGTGCCTGCTCCCTCACTAGCGGAGCAGATACGCAGTATTTT.